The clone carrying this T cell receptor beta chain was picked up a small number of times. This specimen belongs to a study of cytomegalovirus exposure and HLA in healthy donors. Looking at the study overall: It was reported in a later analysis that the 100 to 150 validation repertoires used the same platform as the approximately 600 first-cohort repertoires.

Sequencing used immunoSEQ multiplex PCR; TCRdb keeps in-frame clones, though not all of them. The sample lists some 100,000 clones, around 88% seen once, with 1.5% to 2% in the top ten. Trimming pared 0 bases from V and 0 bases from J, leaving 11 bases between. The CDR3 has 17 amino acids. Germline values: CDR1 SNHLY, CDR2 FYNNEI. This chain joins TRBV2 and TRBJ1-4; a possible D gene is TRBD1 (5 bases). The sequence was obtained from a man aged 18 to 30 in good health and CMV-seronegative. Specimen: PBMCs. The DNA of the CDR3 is TGTGCCAGCAGTGAAGCGCAGGACACTACAACTAATGAAAAACTGTTTTTT. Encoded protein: CASSEAQDTTTNEKLFF. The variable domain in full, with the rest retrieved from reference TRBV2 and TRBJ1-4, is EPEVTQTPSHQVTQMGQEVILRCVPISNHLYFYWYRQILGQKVEFLVSFYNNEISEKSEIFDDQFSVERPDGSNFTLKIRSTKLEDSAMYFCASSEAQDTTTNEKLFFGSGTQLSVL.